The rows below give T cell receptor beta chains drawn from one sample of a study of T cell responses to AZD1222 COVID-19 vaccine. TCRdb's copy holds only in-frame clones and misses some; the assay was immunoSEQ multiplex PCR. The sample yields 94,000 or so clones, 70% to 90% seen once. The sample consisted of peripheral blood, taken on day 0 of AZD1222 vaccination. The receptors originated from an adult in good health. CDR3s include the opening cysteine and the closing phenylalanine or tryptophan. Each record gives: J gene, CDR3 length, V gene, clone size, D gene, CDR3 DNA, CDR3 protein. The D gene is left open where the match is weak. A row's size may be missing; if present it is once, few, many or a size class.

TRBJ2-1 13 TRBV27 . . TGTGCCAGCAGTCCTAGGGGGGGCAATGAGCAGTTCTTC CASSPRGGNEQFF
TRBJ2-3 15 TRBV7-3 . . TGTGCCAGCAGCTTATCACCTAGCTTCACAGATACGCAGTATTTT CASSLSPSFTDTQYF
TRBJ1-1 14 TRBV19 . TRBD1 TGTGCCAGTAGTACACAGGGGTGGAACACTGAAGCTTTCTTT CASSTQGWNTEAFF
TRBJ1-1 16 TRBV6-2/TRBV6-3 . . TGTGCCAGCAGTTACGGCGGCAGGAGATTGAACACTGAAGCTTTCTTT CASSYGGRRLNTEAFF
TRBJ2-5 14 TRBV7-2 . . TGTGCCAGCAGCCCTAACAGGGTTGGAGAGACCCAGTACTTC CASSPNRVGETQYF
TRBJ2-3 15 TRBV6-5 . TRBD2 TGTGCCAGCAGTTTCCTAGCGGGGGGGCAAGATACGCAGTATTTT CASSFLAGGQDTQYF
TRBJ1-1 13 TRBV6-1 . . TGTGCCAGCAGTGAAAATCTCGGAACTGAAGCTTTCTTT CASSENLGTEAFF
TRBJ1-1 13 TRBV12-3/TRBV12-4 once . TGTGCCAGCAGCCCCTCAGGGGAGATCCAAGCTTTCTTT CASSPSGEIQAFF
TRBJ1-2 13 TRBV6-5 . . TGTGCCAGCAGTAAGACATATCTCTATGGCTACACCTTC CASSKTYLYGYTF
TRBJ2-2 16 TRBV5-1 . TRBD1 TGCGCCAGCAGTTCCGGGACAGGGTCGAACACCGGGGAGCTGTTTTTT CASSSGTGSNTGELFF
TRBJ1-1 14 TRBV12-5 . . TGTGCTAGTGGTCCCCCCGGGGCGAACACTGAAGCTTTCTTT CASGPPGANTEAFF
TRBJ1-2 16 TRBV19 . TRBD1 TGTGCCAGTAGCGCCGGACAGGGAGGGAGAGGCTATGGCTACACCTTC CASSAGQGGRGYGYTF
TRBJ2-3 16 TRBV6-5 once . TGTGCCAGCAGTTACTCGGCAGGACACGGCACAGATACGCAGTATTTT CASSYSAGHGTDTQYF
TRBJ1-4 15 TRBV5-8 . TRBD1 TGTGCCAGCAGCTTGGGGCAGGGGGAAAATGAAAAACTGTTTTTT CASSLGQGENEKLFF